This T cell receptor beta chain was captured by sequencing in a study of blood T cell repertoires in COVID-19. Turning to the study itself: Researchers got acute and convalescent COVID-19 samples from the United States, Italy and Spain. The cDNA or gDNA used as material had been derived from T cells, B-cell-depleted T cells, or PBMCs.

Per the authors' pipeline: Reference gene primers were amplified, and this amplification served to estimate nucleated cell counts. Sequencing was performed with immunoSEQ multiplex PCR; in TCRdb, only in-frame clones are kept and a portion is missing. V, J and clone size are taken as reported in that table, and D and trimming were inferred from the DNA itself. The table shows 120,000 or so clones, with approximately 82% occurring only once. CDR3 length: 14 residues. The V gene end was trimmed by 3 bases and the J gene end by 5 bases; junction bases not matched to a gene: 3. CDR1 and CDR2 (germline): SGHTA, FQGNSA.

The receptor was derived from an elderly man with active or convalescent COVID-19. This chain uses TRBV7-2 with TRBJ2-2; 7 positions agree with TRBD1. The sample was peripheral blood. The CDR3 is CASSFTRGTGELFF. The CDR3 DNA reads TGTGCCAGCAGCTTCACCAGGGGGACCGGGGAGCTGTTTTTT.